Presented here are 27 T cell receptor beta chains from one specimen sequenced in a study of blood T cell repertoires in COVID-19. Here immunoSEQ multiplex PCR was the method, and the copy in TCRdb shows in-frame clones only, minus some. In the table there are roughly 130,000 clones, around 90% of which are singletons. Sequenced material: peripheral blood. These receptors all stem from a man aged 60 to 75 with active or convalescent COVID-19.

V gene TRBV6-5 combines with J gene TRBJ2-1, with a possible D match to TRBD2 (6 bases). Germline CDR1 MNHEY, CDR2 SVGAGI. There are 12 residues in the CDR3. V gave up 4 bases and J gave up 10 bases, with 11 bases separating them. In nucleotides, the CDR3 is TGTGCCAGCAGTTCTCCCACTAGCGAGCAGTTCTTC. It is translated as CASSSPTSEQFF.

This chain uses TRBV19 with TRBJ2-3; 10 bases agree with TRBD2. Germline CDR1 LNHDA, CDR2 SQIVND (reference sequence). V was clipped by 3 bases and J by 6 bases; unmatched bases: 15. The CDR3 is 18 amino acids. The CDR3 sequence is CASSIGSGRAPYADTQYF. The CDR3, as DNA: TGTGCCAGTAGTATTGGGAGCGGGAGGGCCCCTTACGCCGATACGCAGTATTTT.

The rearrangement joins TRBV4-1 to TRBJ1-5, with TRBD1 identical over 9 bases. Germline assignment: CDR1 MGHRA and CDR2 YSYEKL. With V trimmed by 0 bases and J by 4 bases, 1 base remained unmatched. This CDR3 region has 15 residues. The CDR3 DNA sequence: TGCGCCAGCAGCCAAGATGGGACAGGGAATCAGCCCCAGCATTTT. The encoded protein is CASSQDGTGNQPQHF.

The chain uses TRBV28 and TRBJ1-2; 8 nucleotides align to TRBD1. Germline V gene lookup returns CDR1 MDHEN and CDR2 SYDVKM. The V gene end was trimmed by 1 base and the J gene end by 2 bases; junction bases not matched to a gene: 6. The CDR3 totals 16 residues. CDR3 sequence reads: CASSLSGDRKNYGYTF. The CDR3 DNA is TGTGCCAGCAGTTTATCGGGGGACAGGAAGAACTATGGCTACACCTTC.

The chain is built from TRBV4-2 and TRBJ2-7; maybe TRBD1 (6 bases). The V end lost 4 bases, the J end lost 2 bases, and 15 bases lay between the germline ends. CDR3 size: 15 residues. Germline loops: CDR1 LGHNA, CDR2 YNFKEQ. CDR3 in DNA: TGTGCCAGCAGCCCCGGGACAACCGGTACCTACGAGCAGTACTTC. Translating gives CASSPGTTGTYEQYF.

This clone was seen a handful of times. J is TRBJ1-6 and V is TRBV7-2, with no clear D. V was trimmed by 4 bases and J by 7 bases, leaving 14 bases between them. The CDR3 is 15 residues long. CDR1 SGHTA and CDR2 FQGNSA come from the germline V gene. The CDR3 DNA reads TGTGCCAGCAGCTCGGGTCCGGCACGGAATTCACCCCTCCACTTT. This encodes CASSSGPARNSPLHF. Combining the CDR3 with reference TRBV7-2 and TRBJ1-6 gives the whole variable domain GAGVSQSPSNKVTEKGKDVELRCDPISGHTALYWYRQSLGQGLEFLIYFQGNSAPDKSGLPSDRFSAERTGGSVSTLTIQRTQQEDSAVYLCASSSGPARNSPLHFGNGTRLTVT.

The chain has TRBV9 and TRBJ1-1; the D is unclear. The CDR3 runs 14 residues. The ends were cut back, 0 bases at V and 0 bases at J, with 6 bases in the middle. CDR1 is SGDLS, CDR2 YYNGEE, per germline. The CDR3 coding sequence is TGTGCCAGCAGCGTAGGAGACTTGAACACTGAAGCTTTCTTT. Translated, it gives CASSVGDLNTEAFF.

This chain joins TRBV6-5 and TRBJ1-1, with TRBD1 matching over 10 bases. The CDR3 runs 14 residues. J lost 13 bases, V lost 6 bases, and 14 bases had no gene match. Germline V gives CDR1 MNHEY, CDR2 SVGAGI. The CDR3 here is CASRGDRGEGLSFF. CDR3 nucleotide sequence: TGTGCCAGCAGGGGGGACAGGGGTGAGGGGCTAAGTTTCTTT.

The chain uses TRBV15 and TRBJ2-3; D is possibly TRBD1 (7 bases). Looked up from germline, CDR1 is LNHNV and CDR2 is YYDKDF (reference sequence). The CDR3 totals 17 residues. V lost 3 bases, J lost 2 bases, and 18 bases lay in between. In nucleotides, the CDR3 is TGTGCCACCAGCAGGGCTCCAGGGGGGCGCACCACAGATACGCAGTATTTT. Translating gives CATSRAPGGRTTDTQYF.

The chain employs TRBV5-1 and TRBJ1-1, with D perhaps TRBD1 (5 bases). Deletions cut 0 bases from V and 1 base from J, with 13 bases between. The CDR3 runs to 16 residues. The germline V gene has CDR1 SGHRS and CDR2 YFSETQ. In DNA form, the CDR3 reads TGCGCCAGCAGCTTGGAGTACAGGCATCCGAACACTGAAGCTTTCTTT. It is translated as CASSLEYRHPNTEAFF. Together with reference TRBV5-1 and TRBJ1-1, the CDR3 gives the full variable domain: KAGVTQTPRYLIKTRGQQVTLSCSPISGHRSVSWYQQTPGQGLQFLFEYFSETQRNKGNFPGRFSGRQFSNSRSEMNVSTLELGDSALYLCASSLEYRHPNTEAFFGQGTRLTVV.

This clone was seen just once. CDR3 DNA sequence: TGTGCCAGCAGTCGTGGGACTAGCGGTTCCACAGATACGCAGTATTTT. Protein sequence: CASSRGTSGSTDTQYF. The chain couples TRBV3-1 (or the pseudogene TRBV3-2) to TRBJ2-3; 11 bases align to TRBD2. From germline, CDR1 is LGHDT and CDR2 YNNKEL (reference sequence). Trimming cost V 6 bases and J 2 bases; bases outside gene matches: 7. This CDR3 is 16 amino acids long.

CDR3 in amino acids: CASASAGNTIYF. The DNA of the CDR3 is TGTGCCAGCGCCAGCGCGGGGAACACCATATATTTT. The rearrangement links TRBV28 to TRBJ1-3; no clear D. The V gene lost 8 bases and the J gene lost 7 bases, with 12 bases spanning the gap. This CDR3 comprises 12 residues. Germline V gene sequence: CDR1 MDHEN, CDR2 SYDVKM.

The V call is TRBV9, the J call TRBJ2-1, with TRBD2 as a possible D gene (6 bases). CDR3 size: 16 residues. Germline V gives CDR1 SGDLS, CDR2 YYNGEE. Between the trimmed V and J ends, which lost 4 bases and 0 bases, there was a span of 14 bases. CDR3 in DNA: TGTGCCAGCAGCCCAGACTTCGGGAGCTCCTACAATGAGCAGTTCTTC. Translating gives CASSPDFGSSYNEQFF.

The chain carries TRBV27 and TRBJ2-1; 12 bases map to TRBD2. The J segment lost 1 base and the V segment lost 8 bases, leaving 3 bases of the junction unmatched. The CDR3 length is 15 residues. The germline gives CDR1 MNHEY, CDR2 SMNVEV (reference sequence). The CDR3 sequence: CASGTSGRSYNEQFF. The CDR3 region has the DNA TGTGCCAGCGGAACTAGCGGGAGGTCCTACAATGAGCAGTTCTTC.

This clone was seen a handful of times. V and J are TRBV5-1 and TRBJ2-7; TRBD2 agrees at 14 bases. The J segment lost 4 bases and the V segment lost 4 bases, leaving 4 bases of the junction unmatched. CDR3 length: 15 residues. Germline V lookup: CDR1 SGHRS, CDR2 YFSETQ. The CDR3 DNA follows: TGCGCCAGCAGCCCGGGACTAGCGGGAGCGTACGAGCAGTACTTC. It is translated as CASSPGLAGAYEQYF.

This rearrangement joins TRBV12-5 to TRBJ1-2; 7 bases are shared with TRBD1. CDR1 is LGHNT and CDR2 is FRNRAP in the germline V gene. V lost 3 bases and J lost 8; bases outside the gene matches: 6. This CDR3 spans 13 amino acids. The CDR3 loop reads CASGFTGEYGYTF. DNA for the CDR3: TGTGCTAGTGGTTTCACAGGGGAGTACGGCTACACCTTC.

The sample holds a few counts of this clone. The chain recombines TRBV28 with TRBJ2-7, with TRBD2 matching over 14 bases. Germline V gives CDR1 MDHEN, CDR2 SYDVKM. Trimming at V came to 5 bases and at J to 2 bases, leaving 17 bases not matched to a gene. The CDR3 is 20 amino acids. CDR3 sequence: CASSEAFPGLAGVPPYEQYF. The CDR3 DNA is TGTGCCAGCAGTGAAGCCTTCCCGGGACTAGCGGGAGTTCCACCCTACGAGCAGTACTTC.

CDR3 residues: CASSPTGTGDRTDTQYF. DNA of the CDR3: TGTGCCAGCAGCCCAACAGGGACAGGGGACCGCACAGATACGCAGTATTTT. The J gene is TRBJ2-3, the V gene TRBV11-2; 10 nucleotides align to TRBD1. J lost 1 base, V lost 5 bases, and 9 bases had no gene match. Germline V gene lookup returns CDR1 SGHAT and CDR2 FQNNGV. This CDR3 contains 17 residues.

V usage is TRBV5-1 and J usage is TRBJ2-7; 7 bases match TRBD1. Losses at the gene ends were 0 bases for V and 6 bases for J; bases not matched to a gene: 12. Per germline, CDR1 SGHRS and CDR2 YFSETQ. The length of the CDR3 is 16 residues. The chain's CDR3 is CASSLVMAGGRSEQYF. CDR3 nucleotides: TGCGCCAGCAGCTTGGTAATGGCAGGGGGTCGCAGCGAGCAGTACTTC. Drawing the rest from reference TRBV5-1 and TRBJ2-7, the complete variable domain is KAGVTQTPRYLIKTRGQQVTLSCSPISGHRSVSWYQQTPGQGLQFLFEYFSETQRNKGNFPGRFSGRQFSNSRSEMNVSTLELGDSALYLCASSLVMAGGRSEQYFGPGTRLTVT.

This clone was detected once. J is TRBJ2-2 and V is TRBV7-3; the match to TRBD1 covers 8 bases. CDR3 length: 16 amino acids. With V trimmed by 5 bases and J by 0 bases, 5 bases remained unmatched. CDR1 and CDR2 from the germline V gene are SGHTA and FQGTGA. The CDR3 DNA follows: TGTGCCAGCAGCCGGACAGGGAACCCGAACACCGGGGAGCTGTTTTTT. This codes for CASSRTGNPNTGELFF.

The chain couples TRBV3-1 (or the pseudogene TRBV3-2) to TRBJ2-7; no firm D call. Trimming stripped 1 base from V and 4 bases from J, with 5 bases between. Germline-derived CDR1 and CDR2 are LGHDT and YNNKEL (reference sequence). The CDR3 length is 12 residues. Written as DNA, the CDR3 is TGTGCCAGCAGCCAAGCCCGTTACGAGCAGTACTTC. It yields the protein CASSQARYEQYF.

The rearrangement uses TRBV20-1 and TRBJ2-2, with TRBD1 as a possible D gene (6 bases). This CDR3 is built from 11 residues. Trimming removed 8 bases from V and 7 bases from J, with 11 bases in between. CDR1 DFQATT and CDR2 SNEGSKA come from the germline V gene (reference sequence). CDR3 sequence: CSTTGIGELFF. Written as DNA, the CDR3 is TGCAGTACTACAGGGATCGGGGAGCTGTTTTTT.

The gene calls are TRBV19 and TRBJ1-1; no definite D call. The ends were cut back, 1 base at V and 5 bases at J, with 8 bases in the middle. This CDR3 region has 13 residues. CDR1 is LNHDA and CDR2 is SQIVND in the germline V gene (reference sequence). CDR3 coding DNA: TGTGCCAGTAGTATAGGGGGAGGAACTGAAGCTTTCTTT. It is translated as CASSIGGGTEAFF.

This clone was recorded once. This chain joins TRBV6-5 and TRBJ2-7; D is undetermined. Trimming shortened V by 6 bases and J by 4 bases, and 4 bases separated the two germline ends. The germline V gene encodes CDR1 MNHEY and CDR2 SVGAGI. The CDR3 is made up of 10 amino acids. CDR3 protein: CASRQYEQYF. DNA for the CDR3: TGTGCCAGCAGGCAGTACGAGCAGTACTTC.

This chain links TRBV2 with TRBJ1-6, with 10 nucleotides matching TRBD1. The CDR3 spans 15 residues. With V trimmed by 6 bases and J by 9 bases, 8 bases remained unmatched. CDR1 SNHLY and CDR2 FYNNEI come from the germline V gene. The CDR3 DNA reads as TGTGCCAGCAGGAGGGACAGGGGTCTTGGTTCACCCCTCCACTTT. Protein product: CASRRDRGLGSPLHF.

This chain links TRBV2 with TRBJ2-2, with a possible D match to TRBD2 (5 bases). The V end lost 1 base, the J end lost 6 bases, and 6 bases lay between the germline ends. This CDR3 comprises 13 residues. Germline values: CDR1 SNHLY, CDR2 FYNNEI. The CDR3 bases are TGTGCCAGCAGTGAAGGGAGGTCCGGGGAGCTGTTTTTT. Amino acid sequence: CASSEGRSGELFF.

This clone was counted a single time. This rearrangement joins TRBV20-1 to TRBJ1-1, with 7 bases identical to TRBD1. The CDR3 loop spans 11 amino acids. Germline values: CDR1 DFQATT, CDR2 SNEGSKA (reference sequence). J lost 7 bases, V lost 6 bases, and 5 bases had no gene match. The DNA of the CDR3 is TGCAGTGCCAATCCAGGGGGTGAAGCTTTCTTT. It specifies CSANPGGEAFF.